The 7 T cell receptor beta chains given below trace back to one sample, sequenced in a study of PD-1 blockade in classical Hodgkin lymphoma. Exposure to brentuximab vedotin varied, and each patient had relapsed following autologous stem cell transplantation. TCRdb keeps only in-frame clones here, not all; method: immunoSEQ multiplex PCR. Of 30,000 or so clones in the sample, 70% to 85% were seen once. Specimen: peripheral blood mononuclear cells (PBMCs), collected before the second cycle of nivolumab. The receptors were sampled from a human donor with classical Hodgkin lymphoma.

The chain employs TRBV9 and TRBJ2-3; D unclear. CDR3 size: 12 residues. The germline gives CDR1 SGDLS, CDR2 YYNGEE. V shed 4 bases and J shed 4 bases, with 7 bases lying between them. In DNA, the CDR3 is TGTGCCAGCAGCTCCTCCCCAGATACGCAGTATTTT. Protein product: CASSSSPDTQYF.

J is TRBJ1-3 and V is TRBV19; possible D gene TRBD1, 5 bases. This CDR3 has 15 amino acids. Trimming removed 6 bases at V and 0 bases at J, with 12 bases between. CDR1 is LNHDA, CDR2 SQIVND, per germline (reference sequence). The CDR3 DNA reads TGTGCCAGTAGCGTTTCAGGGAACTCTGGAAACACCATATATTTT. Its translation: CASSVSGNSGNTIYF.

CDR3 residues: CASSLALAGEQYF. CDR3 nucleotide sequence: TGCGCCAGCAGCTTGGCTCTAGCCGGCGAGCAGTACTTC. This sequence joins TRBV5-1 and TRBJ2-7, with a tentative D call TRBD2 (5 bases). The germline V gene encodes CDR1 SGHRS and CDR2 YFSETQ. The CDR3 has 13 amino acids. Trimming stripped 0 bases from V and 6 bases from J, with 10 bases between.

This sequence joins TRBV9 and TRBJ2-3; no reliable D call. The CDR3 sequence is 12 residues long. Germline values: CDR1 SGDLS, CDR2 YYNGEE. Trimming stripped 0 bases from V and 6 bases from J, with 5 bases between. The CDR3 region is CASSVAGDTQYF. The CDR3 nucleotides read TGTGCCAGCAGCGTAGCCGGGGATACGCAGTATTTT.

This clone was recorded once. V is TRBV4-1 and J is TRBJ2-7, with D possibly TRBD2 on 5 matching bases. Germline V gene sequence: CDR1 MGHRA, CDR2 YSYEKL. Trimming pared 5 bases from V and 4 bases from J, leaving 15 bases between. The CDR3 has 14 amino acids. CDR3 DNA sequence: TGCGCCAGCAGCTCGACGGGGAGTTCTTACGAGCAGTACTTC. It translates to CASSSTGSSYEQYF.

This sequence joins TRBV5-1 and TRBJ1-1, with TRBD1 identical over 7 bases. Per germline, CDR1 SGHRS and CDR2 YFSETQ. The ends lost 0 bases at V and 5 bases at J; junction bases unmatched: 13. The CDR3 spans 17 residues. CDR3 residues: CASSLARQGVAGTEAFF. The CDR3 DNA reads as TGCGCCAGCAGCTTGGCCCGGCAGGGGGTAGCGGGAACTGAAGCTTTCTTT.

This chain uses TRBV5-1 with TRBJ2-7; 7 bases are shared with TRBD2. The junction had 1 base not matched to a gene; V was cut back by 2 bases and J by 2 bases. The V gene's germline CDR1 is SGHRS and CDR2 YFSETQ. The CDR3 covers 13 residues. CDR3 sequence: CASSLGTTYEQYF. CDR3 in DNA: TGCGCCAGCAGCTTAGGGACTACCTACGAGCAGTACTTC.